The TCR beta chain under discussion was sequenced for a study of regulatory T cells in long-lasting Graves disease (dated by TCRdb to about 2021). As for the study more broadly: Antithyroid drugs had been taken for less than 3 months by newly diagnosed Graves' disease patients. Peripheral blood TCR sequencing and RNA sequencing compared persistent Graves' disease patients with newly diagnosed Graves' disease patients. A total of around 33 samples were covered by TCR sequencing, comprising around 13 persistent and 20 or so newly diagnosed Graves' disease patients. The study took place in China and was registered as a clinical trial.

Taken with the paper, the label for time point translates to: newly diagnosed GD, antithyroid drugs for less than 3 months. For both TCR sequencing and RNA sequencing, RNA was extracted from PBMCs using TRIzol. The diagnosis of Graves' disease followed American Thyroid Association guidelines. Recruitment of patients was carried out at an endocrinology department in Xi'an, China. From each patient, about 8.9 milliliters of peripheral blood was collected into an EDTA anticoagulant tube. PBMCs were isolated by Ficoll Paque Plus density gradient separation without further T cell sorting. RNA quality was checked with an Agilent 2100 Bioanalyzer and agarose gel, and concentration with a NanoDrop 2000. The CDR3 numbers 15 residues from cysteine through phenylalanine. The retained sequence is limited to the CDR3, 45 bases, with the frame set at the first base. Germline trimming: 4 bases from V, 4 bases from J; junction bases outside gene matches: 8. The germline V gene yields SGHDT for CDR1 and YYEEEE for CDR2.

Library method: multiplex PCR. Sequencing relied on an Illumina HiSeq 4000. CDR3 regions were amplified by Arm-PCR with iRepertoire HTBI primers to construct TCR beta libraries. PCR products were gel purified before sequencing. Processing in the source paper ran as follows. Across samples, some 62 TRBV and roughly 13 TRBJ segments were identified and used for gene usage analysis of CDR3 amino acid clonotypes. COPE and FqMerger were used to merge filtered high-quality paired reads into contigs. BLAST was used to align contigs to the IMGT TRBV, TRBD and TRBJ reference genes, and CDR3 was defined following IMGT. Clonotypes above 0.1% frequency were classified as highly expanded clones. Shannon entropy was used to measure repertoire diversity, and the Gini coefficient was used to measure V-J evenness. Public clonotypes were defined as clonotypes shared by more than one individual. TCRdb handled the public reads itself, with Q25 trimming in fastp and clone calling in MiXCR, and kept productive beta chains. Entries are consolidated by CDR3 protein sequence, retaining the most common genes and DNA. The V and J calls and clone size come from TCRdb's table, not from the authors' own analysis. This sample has hundreds of thousands of distinct CDR3 sequences in its table, and 13% of those were observed once. Together, the top ten hold roughly a tenth of the sample.

This clonotype appeared many times. Its antigen remains unidentified. One base away there is no much larger clone; base qualities are not given. What the authors observed across the whole study: Persistent patients shared more public clonotypes among themselves (over 2,500) than newly diagnosed patients did (about 970). Only the TCR beta chain was sequenced and analyzed. The authors noted that the small sample size was a limitation that may lower accuracy. Preferential use of TRBV28, TRBJ1-2 and TRBJ2-5 was observed in persistent disease, whereas TRBV20-1 and TRBJ2-1 were favored in newly diagnosed disease. Compared with newly diagnosed patients, patients with persistent Graves' disease had lower TCR Shannon entropy and fewer highly expanded clones, which suggests clonal expansion. Peripheral blood alone was examined, since thyroid tissue, which constituted the primary lesion, could not be accessed.

The sample was also reused in another study, on T cells in Graves' hyperthyroidism and ophthalmopathy. The second paper states: Graves' hyperthyroidism was defined as stable when no progression to ophthalmopathy occurred over 18 months of follow-up. The hyperthyroidism patients were between 18 and 65 years old and newly diagnosed, with a disease duration of less than 2 months. Any patient with an uncontrolled infection, another autoimmune disease, pregnancy or lactation was excluded. Clinical symptoms, serum thyroxine and TRAb, thyroid ultrasound, and orbital computed tomography formed the basis for the diagnoses. A first-round RT-PCR of the TCR CDR3 used the HTBI primer set with the Qiagen OneStep RT-PCR kit. Most expanded thyroid clonotypes (frequency above 0.001) were also found in blood, which suggests that blood repertoires may mirror thyroid immune responses. In cross-validation, a model built on a 13 V-J signature told ophthalmopathy apart from stable hyperthyroidism with just under 90% sensitivity and about 81% specificity, and in testing the same model reached 80%/75%. In validation, the model predicted progression to ophthalmopathy with 55% to 71% sensitivity and approximately 72% specificity, a median of 6.5 months before onset. To identify TCR V-J signatures that set the groups apart, the researchers used a discovery cohort of 90 to 100 patients, made up of 43 with Graves' ophthalmopathy and some 58 with stable Graves' hyperthyroidism. Prospective prediction of ophthalmopathy was tested in an independent validation cohort consisting of fewer than 20 hyperthyroidism patients and about 17 patients who later progressed to ophthalmopathy. The approximately 98 discovery patients were randomly divided into training and test sets at a 7:3 ratio. In addition, the study compared T-cell repertoires in thyroid tissue and in blood from five or six Graves' hyperthyroidism patients. Once sampling was done, hyperthyroidism patients were given methimazole at a starting dose of 30 mg daily, whereas ophthalmopathy patients were given high-dose intravenous methylprednisolone. Libraries were constructed in a second round of multiplex PCR, after which size selection and purification were performed. Paired-end sequencing of the libraries was performed with 100 bp reads on an Illumina HiSeq2000. SOAPnuke was used to process the raw data, throwing out any read that contained adapters or uncalled bases, had a mean Phred below 15, or lacked an exact constant-primer or identifier match. COPE v1.2.5 was used to merge the high-quality paired reads, and each unique nucleotide sequence was defined as a clonotype. MiTCR v1.1 was used to align clonotypes to the IMGT TRBV, TRBD and TRBJ reference segments. Only V-J combinations with frequency above 0.0001, covering about 99% of repertoires, were analysed. A TCS score was defined as the ratio between F50 (clonal expansion) and ExV (chaos), using BLOSUM62-based TCRdist between CDR3 peptides within each V-J. Welch's t-statistics and random forest reduced fewer than 550 V-J features to fewer than 15, which were used in a naive Bayes classifier (R e1071). Sample size was not statistically predetermined, and investigators were not blinded to group allocation. The paper reports TCR Vbeta CDR3 sequencing of some 140 peripheral blood samples: around 45 ophthalmopathy, about 75 hyperthyroidism and around 17 progressor patients.

The starting material was peripheral blood mononuclear cells (PBMCs), obtained at new diagnosis, from a patient treated with antithyroid drugs. The source of this sequence is a man aged 30-40 years with Graves disease. Donor details come from another sample of the same person, matched by shared clones. The rearranged chain carries TRBV5-6 and TRBJ2-3; 8 bases in between match TRBD2. The CDR3 amino acid sequence is: CASSLERERSDTQYF. The base sequence is TGTGCCAGCAGCCTAGAGCGGGAGAGGTCAGATACGCAGTATTTT. Beyond the CDR3, the reference TRBV5-6 and TRBJ2-3 genes provide the residues; the full variable domain reads: DAGVTQSPTHLIKTRGQQVTLRCSPKSGHDTVSWYQQALGQGPQFIFQYYEEEERQRGNFPDRFSGHQFPNYSSELNVNALLLGDSALYLCASSLERERSDTQYFGPGTRLTVL.